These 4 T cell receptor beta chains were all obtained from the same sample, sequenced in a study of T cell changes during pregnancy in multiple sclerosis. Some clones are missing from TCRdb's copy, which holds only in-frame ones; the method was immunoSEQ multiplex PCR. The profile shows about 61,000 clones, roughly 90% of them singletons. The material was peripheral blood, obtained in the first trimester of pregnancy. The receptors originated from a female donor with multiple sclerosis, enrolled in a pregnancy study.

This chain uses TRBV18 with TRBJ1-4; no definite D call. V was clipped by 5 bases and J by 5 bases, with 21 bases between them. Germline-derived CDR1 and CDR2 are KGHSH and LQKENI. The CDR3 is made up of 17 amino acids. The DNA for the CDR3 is TGTGCCAGCTCATCAGAGGGCTCCGCTAAAGGGAATGAAAAACTGTTTTTT. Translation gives CASSSEGSAKGNEKLFF.

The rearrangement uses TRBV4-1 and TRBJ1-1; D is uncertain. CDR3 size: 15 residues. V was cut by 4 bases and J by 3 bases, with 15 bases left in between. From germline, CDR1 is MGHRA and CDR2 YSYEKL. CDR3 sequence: CASSPRSQRDTEAFF. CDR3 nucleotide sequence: TGCGCCAGCAGCCCGCGTAGCCAACGGGACACTGAAGCTTTCTTT.

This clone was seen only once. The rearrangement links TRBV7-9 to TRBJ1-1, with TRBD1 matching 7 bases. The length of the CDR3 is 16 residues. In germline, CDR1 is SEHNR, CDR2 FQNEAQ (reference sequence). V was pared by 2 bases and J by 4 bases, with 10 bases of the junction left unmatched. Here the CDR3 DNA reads TGTGCCAGCAGCTTAAGGGGACGGACAGGATCCACTGAAGCTTTCTTT. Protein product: CASSLRGRTGSTEAFF.

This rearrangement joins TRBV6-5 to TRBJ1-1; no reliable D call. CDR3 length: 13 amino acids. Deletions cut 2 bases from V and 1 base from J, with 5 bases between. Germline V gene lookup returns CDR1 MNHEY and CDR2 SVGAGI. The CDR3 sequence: CASSYQENTEAFF. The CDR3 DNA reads TGTGCCAGCAGTTACCAGGAGAACACTGAAGCTTTCTTT.